These T cell receptor beta chains were read from a single sample in a study of technical replicates of blood from several donors. Some clones are missing from TCRdb's copy, which holds only in-frame ones; the method was immunoSEQ multiplex PCR. The table shows about 79,000 clones, with 91% occurring only once. The sequenced sample was T cells isolated from PBMCs. Receptors were obtained from a human donor in good health. Some clones in this sample may be carry-over from other donors' samples. Both conserved end residues are part of each CDR3. D genes are given only for firm matches. Part of the rows lack a size; the others show once, few, many or a class for expanded clones.

>TRBJ2-2|.|TRBV30|.
CAWNPERNHTGELFF
TGTGCCTGGAATCCCGAGCGCAACCACACCGGGGAGCTGTTTTTT
>TRBJ1-2|TRBD1|TRBV10-3|.
CAISVNSGTGEAYGYTF
TGTGCCATCAGTGTCAACTCCGGGACAGGGGAGGCCTATGGCTACACCTTC
>TRBJ2-5|.|TRBV6-6|.
CASSRGRGGETQYF
TGTGCCAGCAGTCGCGGGAGAGGGGGGGAGACCCAGTACTTC
>TRBJ2-2|.|TRBV5-1|.
CASSLDIGELFF
TGCGCCAGCAGCTTGGATATCGGGGAGCTGTTTTTT
>TRBJ2-3|.|TRBV7-3|.
CASSSNGRPRDTQYF
TGTGCCAGCAGCTCTAACGGGAGACCTAGAGATACGCAGTATTTT
>TRBJ2-3|TRBD2|TRBV19|.
CASSIELAGVLDTQYF
TGTGCCAGTAGTATTGAATTAGCGGGAGTTCTAGATACGCAGTATTTT
>TRBJ2-7|.|TRBV19|.
CASSIGGVNSYEQYF
TGTGCCAGTAGTATTGGCGGGGTGAACTCCTACGAGCAGTACTTC
>TRBJ1-1|.|TRBV7-2|.
CASSFPVGAPPGTEAFF
TGTGCCAGCAGCTTCCCGGTGGGGGCTCCTCCTGGCACTGAAGCTTTCTTT
>TRBJ2-3|.|TRBV23-1|.
CASSQSTRGGSTDTQYF
TGCGCCAGCAGTCAATCGACTCGAGGTGGTAGCACAGATACGCAGTATTTT
>TRBJ2-5|.|TRBV27|.
CASSLSVASETQYF
TGTGCCAGCAGTTTATCCGTAGCTTCAGAGACCCAGTACTTC
>TRBJ2-6|.|TRBV28|.
CASSFIVGSGANVLTF
TGTGCCAGCAGTTTCATAGTGGGGAGCGGGGCCAACGTCCTGACTTTC
>TRBJ2-7|.|TRBV27|.
CASSAASEQYF
TGTGCCAGCAGTGCTGCTAGCGAGCAGTACTTC
>TRBJ1-4|.|TRBV14|.
CASSRNREKLFF
TGTGCCAGCAGCCGAAACAGGGAAAAACTGTTTTTT
>TRBJ1-1|.|TRBV27|.
CASKRAAEAFF
TGTGCCAGCAAGAGGGCGGCTGAAGCTTTCTTT
>TRBJ1-1|.|TRBV19|.
CASTLRVGSPSREAFF
TGTGCCAGTACCCTGAGGGTGGGCAGTCCCTCTCGTGAAGCTTTCTTT
>TRBJ1-5|TRBD1|TRBV15|.
CATSTRQGVSNQPQHF
TGTGCCACCAGCACTCGACAGGGGGTAAGCAATCAGCCCCAGCATTTT
>TRBJ2-5|.|TRBV28|.
CASRRFRERLETQYF
TGTGCCAGCAGGCGATTTCGGGAGAGGTTGGAGACCCAGTACTTC
>TRBJ1-5|.|TRBV5-6|.
CASSSRVGNQPQHF
TGTGCCAGCAGCTCCAGGGTTGGCAATCAGCCCCAGCATTTT
>TRBJ2-7|.|TRBV5-1|.
CASSLGSGSTYEQYF
TGCGCCAGCAGCTTGGGTTCAGGGTCAACGTACGAGCAGTACTTC
>TRBJ2-7|TRBD2|TRBV2|.
CASSDMRESSLQDEQYF
TGTGCCAGCAGTGATATGCGGGAGAGTTCGTTGCAGGACGAGCAGTACTTC
>TRBJ1-1|TRBD1|TRBV4-1|.
CASSQPGTGDTEAFF
TGCGCCAGCAGCCAGCCCGGGACAGGGGACACTGAAGCTTTCTTT
>TRBJ1-4|TRBD1|TRBV25-1|.
CASRGQGGSNEKLFF
TGTGCCAGCAGGGGACAGGGGGGTAGTAATGAAAAACTGTTTTTT
>TRBJ1-4|TRBD1|TRBV9|.
CASSGRGQGWVGEKLFF
TGTGCCAGCAGCGGCCGGGGACAGGGATGGGTAGGTGAAAAACTGTTTTTT
>TRBJ1-1|.|TRBV4-2|.
CASSQDIRRDGNTEAFF
TGTGCCAGCAGCCAAGATATTCGGCGGGACGGGAACACTGAAGCTTTCTTT
>TRBJ2-6|.|TRBV4-1|.
CASSPQAPGANVLTF
TGCGCCAGCAGCCCACAGGCACCTGGGGCCAACGTCCTGACTTTC
>TRBJ2-3|.|TRBV6-5|.
CASRRAPDTQYF
TGTGCCAGCCGGAGGGCCCCAGATACGCAGTATTTT
>TRBJ2-1|TRBD2|TRBV29-1|.
CSVEGLAGESYNEQFF
TGCAGCGTTGAGGGCCTAGCGGGAGAGTCCTACAATGAGCAGTTCTTC
>TRBJ2-1|.|TRBV29-1|.
CSVEGGSYNEQFF
TGCAGCGTTGAGGGGGGCTCCTACAATGAGCAGTTCTTC
>TRBJ1-5|.|TRBV29-1|.
CSVEERGNGDQPQHF
TGCAGCGTTGAAGAGAGGGGGAATGGGGATCAGCCCCAGCATTTT
>TRBJ2-1|TRBD2|TRBV6-5|.
CASSYSGEQFF
TGTGCCAGCAGTTACAGCGGGGAACAGTTCTTC
>TRBJ2-7|.|TRBV10-3|.
CAIGAIAVDSEQYF
TGTGCCATCGGGGCTATAGCAGTAGATAGCGAGCAGTACTTC
>TRBJ2-1|TRBD1|TRBV27|.
CASSLRTGGIEQFF
TGTGCCAGCAGTTTACGGACAGGGGGCATCGAGCAGTTCTTC
>TRBJ2-7|.|TRBV11-2|.
CASSLIREPKSYEQYF
TGTGCCAGCAGCCTCATCCGGGAGCCGAAGAGCTACGAGCAGTACTTC
>TRBJ2-2|TRBD1|TRBV28|.
CASSSGTGDVGELFF
TGTGCCAGCAGCTCCGGGACAGGGGATGTCGGGGAGCTGTTTTTT
>TRBJ2-2|.|TRBV7-9|.
CASSPRGQRPTGELFF
TGTGCCAGCAGCCCCAGAGGACAGCGCCCCACCGGGGAGCTGTTTTTT
>TRBJ2-7|.|TRBV11-2|.
CASSLVSHEQYF
TGTGCCAGCAGCTTAGTTTCTCACGAGCAGTACTTC
>TRBJ1-3|.|TRBV11-3|.
CASSPEWQTGNTIYF
TGTGCCAGCAGCCCCGAATGGCAGACTGGAAACACCATATATTTT
>TRBJ1-1|TRBD1|TRBV7-2|once
CASSLTGLGQGYTEAFF
TGTGCCAGCAGCTTGACAGGGTTGGGACAGGGCTACACTGAAGCTTTCTTT
>TRBJ2-4|.|TRBV19|.
CASRKGLAKNIQYF
TGTGCCAGTAGAAAGGGGCTAGCCAAAAACATTCAGTACTTC
>TRBJ2-3|TRBD2|TRBV30|.
CAWDLPRIAGGPMFADTQYF
TGTGCCTGGGACCTCCCCCGAATAGCGGGAGGGCCTATGTTTGCAGATACGCAGTATTTT
>TRBJ2-1|.|TRBV6-5|.
CASSYNGDYNEQFF
TGTGCCAGCAGTTACAACGGGGATTACAATGAGCAGTTCTTC
>TRBJ2-2|TRBD2|TRBV5-1|.
CASSLAFSGRAQTGELFF
TGCGCCAGCAGCTTGGCCTTTAGCGGGAGGGCTCAGACCGGGGAGCTGTTTTTT
>TRBJ1-2|.|TRBV28|.
CASALGPPFHGYTF
TGTGCCAGCGCCCTGGGGCCGCCCTTCCATGGCTACACCTTC
>TRBJ1-1|.|TRBV9|.
CASSLSGGGAAFF
TGTGCCAGCAGCCTTAGTGGGGGGGGCGCAGCTTTCTTT
>TRBJ2-2|TRBD1|TRBV9|.
CASGGQGANTGELFF
TGTGCCAGCGGGGGACAGGGGGCGAACACCGGGGAGCTGTTTTTT
>TRBJ2-7|TRBD1|TRBV30|.
CAWSAGQGDHEQYF
TGTGCCTGGAGTGCGGGACAGGGGGACCACGAGCAGTACTTC
>TRBJ2-1|TRBD2|TRBV7-9|.
CASSSLAGGQVEFF
TGTGCCAGCAGCTCTCTAGCGGGAGGGCAGGTGGAGTTCTTC
>TRBJ2-1|.|TRBV12-5|.
CASGLDLLNEQFF
TGTGCTAGTGGTTTGGACTTACTCAATGAGCAGTTCTTC
>TRBJ1-1|TRBD1|TRBV6-5|.
CASSSGQGFGTEAFF
TGTGCCAGCAGTTCGGGACAGGGGTTTGGCACTGAAGCTTTCTTT
>TRBJ2-1|.|TRBV5-4|.
CASSLGSAGMDEQFF
TGTGCCAGCAGCTTGGGATCGGCGGGAATGGATGAGCAGTTCTTC
>TRBJ1-2|.|TRBV21-1|.
CAAGVGGYTF
TGTGCCGCCGGAGTGGGTGGCTACACCTTC
>TRBJ1-1|TRBD1|TRBV18|.
CASSPGTGAVGRNTEAFF
TGTGCCAGTTCCCCCGGGACAGGGGCCGTGGGTAGGAACACTGAAGCTTTCTTT
>TRBJ1-1|.|TRBV4-1|.
CASSQGDPGFSEAFF
TGCGCCAGCAGCCAGGGCGATCCAGGTTTCTCTGAAGCTTTCTTT
>TRBJ2-7|.|TRBV7-9|.
CASSEDTRVYEQYF
TGTGCCAGCAGCGAAGACACCCGCGTCTACGAGCAGTACTTC
>TRBJ1-5|.|TRBV5-8|.
CASSLTVVQPQHF
TGTGCCAGCAGCTTGACTGTGGTTCAGCCCCAGCATTTT
>TRBJ1-2|TRBD1|TRBV5-6|.
CASSPWTGAYGYTF
TGTGCCAGCAGCCCTTGGACAGGGGCATATGGCTACACCTTC
>TRBJ2-3|TRBD1|TRBV28|.
CASPKQGATDTQYF
TGTGCCAGTCCTAAACAGGGGGCGACAGATACGCAGTATTTT
>TRBJ2-3|.|TRBV28|.
CASSLIVSDTQYF
TGTGCCAGCAGTTTAATAGTTTCAGATACGCAGTATTTT
>TRBJ2-2|TRBD2|TRBV7-2|.
CASSPRTSGRAGELFF
TGTGCCAGCAGCCCTCGGACTAGCGGGAGGGCCGGGGAGCTGTTTTTT
>TRBJ2-7|TRBD2|TRBV28|.
CASSWGGESYEQYF
TGTGCCAGCAGTTGGGGGGGAGAGTCCTACGAGCAGTACTTC